The clone carrying this T cell receptor (beta chain) was seen ten or more times. Its matching antigen is unknown. TCRdb reprocessed the 5' RACE reads with MiXCR, giving one entry per CDR3 protein. The repertoire holds some 32,000 distinct CDR3 sequences, 25% to 30% seen once, with about 2.2% in the top ten. Notes on the study in general: Tumor Treg TCRs overlapped most with tumor naive CD4+ cells.

Tregs were sorted as CD4+CD25+CD127-/low cells. This sequence was found in a female donor with breast cancer. Material: tumor-infiltrating Tregs sorted from the breast tumor.

The CDR3 is CASRAQLAGTQYF. The CDR3 nucleotides are TGTGCCAGCAGGGCGCAGCTAGCGGGGACGCAGTATTTT. This sequence joins TRBV2 and TRBJ2-3, with 9 nucleotides matching TRBD2. V gave up 6 bases and J gave up 9 bases; unmatched junction bases: 7. The germline V gene encodes CDR1 SNHLY and CDR2 FYNNEI. The CDR3 length is 13 residues.